The rows below give T cell receptor beta chains drawn from one sample of a study of OX40 agonist ivuxolimab in advanced cancers. Assay used: immunoSEQ multiplex PCR; TCRdb lists only in-frame clones, some missing. This sample has about 70,000 clones, with 92% found just once. The sequencing used CD4+ or CD8+ T cells sorted from blood, collected in a trial of the OX40 agonist ivuxolimab. The source is an adult with an advanced solid tumor such as melanoma, head and neck, liver or kidney cancer. Each CDR3 is given with its conserved first and last residue. D genes are given only for firm matches. Some rows mark clone size as missing; the rest say once, few, many or name a class of expanded clone.

j_call d_call clone_size v_call cdr3_nt cdr3_aa
TRBJ2-1 NA NA TRBV27 TGTGCCAGCAGTTTATCAAGCAGGGACAATGAGCAGTTCTTC CASSLSSRDNEQFF
TRBJ1-1 NA NA TRBV6-5 TGTGCCAGCAGTTACTCACACACTGAAGCTTTCTTT CASSYSHTEAFF
TRBJ2-2 TRBD2 NA TRBV30 TGTGCCCGGGATGCGGGGGGGCTTACCGGGGAGCTGTTTTTT CARDAGGLTGELFF
TRBJ2-5 TRBD2 NA TRBV9 TGTGCCAGCAGCGTATCAGCGGGGGCCCAAGAGACCCAGTACTTC CASSVSAGAQETQYF
TRBJ2-7 TRBD1 NA TRBV13 TGTGCCAGCAGCCCACCGGGACAGGGCTACGAGCAGTACTTC CASSPPGQGYEQYF
TRBJ2-1 NA NA TRBV6-1 TGTGCCAGCAGTGAACAGGGGGGTAGCGCCTACAATGAGCAGTTCTTC CASSEQGGSAYNEQFF
TRBJ2-1 TRBD2 NA TRBV6-4 TGTGCCAGCAGTGACCCCATCTCGGTAGAGGGAGGGGTCATGGACAATGAGCAGTTCTTC CASSDPISVEGGVMDNEQFF
TRBJ2-1 TRBD1 NA TRBV7-9 TGTGCCAGCAGCTTCCGGGACAGGGAGTTTAATGAGCAGTTCTTC CASSFRDREFNEQFF
TRBJ2-1 TRBD1 NA TRBV27 TGTGCCAGCAGGACAGGGGCCTACAATGAGCAGTTCTTC CASRTGAYNEQFF
TRBJ1-2 NA NA TRBV27 TGTGCCAGCAGTCCGAAAAAAAGTGGGGGCGTCGATGGCTACACCTTC CASSPKKSGGVDGYTF
TRBJ1-1 NA NA TRBV11-2 TGTGCCAGCAGCTTAGGGGGAAAAGCTTTCTTT CASSLGGKAFF
TRBJ1-6 NA NA TRBV10-3 TGTGCCATCAGTGAAATCCGGGACAAGGTCCATTCACCCCTCCACTTT CAISEIRDKVHSPLHF
TRBJ2-7 NA NA TRBV7-9 TGTGCCAGCAGCCCGATGGGGGGCTCCTACGAGCAGTACTTC CASSPMGGSYEQYF
TRBJ1-2 NA NA TRBV29-1 TGCAGCGTTGAAGATCACACAGGAGACTATGGCTACACCTTC CSVEDHTGDYGYTF
TRBJ1-2 TRBD1 NA TRBV29-1 TGCAGCGTTCTTGACAGGGGGCTTGGCTACACCTTC CSVLDRGLGYTF
TRBJ2-7 NA NA TRBV7-8 TGTGCCAGCAGCTTAGTGAAGTACGAGCAGTACTTC CASSLVKYEQYF
TRBJ2-2 NA NA TRBV6-5 TGTGCCAGCAGTCCGGGGGTGCCCGGGGAGCTGTTTTTT CASSPGVPGELFF
TRBJ2-2 NA NA TRBV27 TGTGCCAGCAGTCCATCTTCGGGAGATGCGTACACCGGGGAGCTGTTTTTT CASSPSSGDAYTGELFF
TRBJ1-5 NA few TRBV27 TGTGCCAGCAGTCCCCTTCCCCCCAATCAGCCCCAGCATTTT CASSPLPPNQPQHF
TRBJ1-5 NA NA TRBV6-1 TGTGCCAGCGGGAGACTTAGCAATCAGCCCCAGCATTTT CASGRLSNQPQHF
TRBJ2-7 TRBD1 NA TRBV4-1 TGCGCCAGCAGCCAACCGGGGACAGGAGACTACGAGCAGTACTTC CASSQPGTGDYEQYF
TRBJ1-6 NA NA TRBV7-6 TGTGCCAGCAGCTTAGGGGGGGCGTATGATAATTCACCCCTCCACTTT CASSLGGAYDNSPLHF
TRBJ2-1 TRBD1 NA TRBV7-9 TGTGCCAGCAGCTTAGCTGGGACAGGGATCGGCGATGAGCAGTTCTTC CASSLAGTGIGDEQFF
TRBJ2-5 TRBD1 NA TRBV12-5 TGTGCTAGTGGTTTGGAAGGGGGCCTACAAGAGACCCAGTACTTC CASGLEGGLQETQYF
TRBJ2-5 NA NA TRBV7-7 TGTGCTACCACCGGCCAGGGGGAGACCCAGTACTTC CATTGQGETQYF
TRBJ2-2 NA NA TRBV5-1 TGCGCCAGCGGACCGCGAGACACCGGGGAGCTGTTTTTT CASGPRDTGELFF
TRBJ1-6 TRBD1 NA TRBV7-6 TGTGCCAGCAGCTTAGCGCAGTTCAGGGGGCAATCACCCCTCCACTTT CASSLAQFRGQSPLHF
TRBJ1-5 NA NA TRBV6-5 TGTGCCAGCAGTTACTTGGGGGCCAATCATCCCCAGCATTTT CASSYLGANHPQHF
TRBJ2-1 NA NA TRBV2 TGTGCCAGCTGGGGGACGGCATCCTACAATGAGCAGTTCTTC CASWGTASYNEQFF
TRBJ1-1 NA NA TRBV6-5 TGTGCCACCCTCTCCGCCACTGAAGCTTTCTTT CATLSATEAFF
TRBJ2-1 NA NA TRBV11-2 TGTGCCAGCAGCTGGGCCGATGAGCAGTTCTTC CASSWADEQFF
TRBJ1-5 TRBD1 NA TRBV9 TGTGCCAGCAGCCAGGGGGGGGCAGTTCATCAGCCCCAGCATTTT CASSQGGAVHQPQHF
TRBJ1-5 NA NA TRBV6-5 TGTGCCAGCAGCCTCGCGAGGTTGGATGATCAGCCCCAGCATTTT CASSLARLDDQPQHF
TRBJ2-1 TRBD1 NA TRBV2 TGTGCCAGCAGTGATCGCAGGGGGCTATTAGGGAATGAGCAGTTCTTC CASSDRRGLLGNEQFF
TRBJ2-1 NA NA TRBV7-9 TGTGCCAGCAGCTTAGCGGGGGTATACAATGAGCAGTTCTTC CASSLAGVYNEQFF
TRBJ2-5 NA NA TRBV9 TGTGCCAGCATGGGGCCCGAAGAGACCCAGTACTTC CASMGPEETQYF
TRBJ2-3 NA NA TRBV23-1 TGCGCCAGCACTCACTCGGGACTCTCCAGGCGGTATTTT CASTHSGLSRRYF
TRBJ1-2 TRBD1 NA TRBV27 TGTGCCAGCAGTTTGGGACAGAACTATGGCTACACCTTC CASSLGQNYGYTF
TRBJ2-3 TRBD1 NA TRBV27 TGTGCCAGCAGTTTGGGGACAGGGGGCGTCAGGACAGATACGCAGTATTTT CASSLGTGGVRTDTQYF
TRBJ1-1 NA once TRBV7-3 TGTGCCAGCAGCCCCGGGGGGGCAGACACTGAAGCTTTCTTT CASSPGGADTEAFF
TRBJ2-7 NA NA TRBV5-8 TGTGCCAGCAGCTTGGCTGGAGTCGGCGACGAGCAGTACTTC CASSLAGVGDEQYF
TRBJ1-4 NA once TRBV9 TGTGCCAGCAGCGGGTTCGGGGAAAAACTGTTTTTT CASSGFGEKLFF
TRBJ1-1 NA NA TRBV5-1 TGCGCCAGCAGCTTGGGCGGGAACACTGAAGCTTTCTTT CASSLGGNTEAFF
TRBJ2-7 TRBD2 NA TRBV2 TGTGCCAGCACTACCGAGTGGGCGGGGGATTACGAGCAGTACTTC CASTTEWAGDYEQYF
TRBJ2-7 NA NA TRBV2 TGTGCCAGCAATCCGGCGGAAAGTACCTACGAGCAGTACTTC CASNPAESTYEQYF